This entry concerns a single T cell receptor (beta chain). The data were taken from a study of shared T cell receptors in the human thymus. TCRdb's table, derived via immunoSEQ multiplex PCR, lists solely in-frame clones and lacks some. This table holds some 700,000 clones, 75% to 90% found once. V lost 5 bases to trimming and J lost 4 bases, with 15 bases between them. Germline V gene sequence: CDR1 SGHTA, CDR2 FQGNSA. CDR3 length: 15 amino acids. Separately, the same data were catalogued under a study of human thymus T cells.

The sample was thymocytes. This receptor was identified in a girl in the first two years of life with a congenital heart defect. This sequence joins TRBV7-2 and TRBJ1-3; a possible D gene is TRBD1 (5 bases). CDR3 DNA sequence: TGTGCCAGCAGCAGGGCGGCGGGGACGGGAAACACCATATATTTT. Protein sequence: CASSRAAGTGNTIYF.